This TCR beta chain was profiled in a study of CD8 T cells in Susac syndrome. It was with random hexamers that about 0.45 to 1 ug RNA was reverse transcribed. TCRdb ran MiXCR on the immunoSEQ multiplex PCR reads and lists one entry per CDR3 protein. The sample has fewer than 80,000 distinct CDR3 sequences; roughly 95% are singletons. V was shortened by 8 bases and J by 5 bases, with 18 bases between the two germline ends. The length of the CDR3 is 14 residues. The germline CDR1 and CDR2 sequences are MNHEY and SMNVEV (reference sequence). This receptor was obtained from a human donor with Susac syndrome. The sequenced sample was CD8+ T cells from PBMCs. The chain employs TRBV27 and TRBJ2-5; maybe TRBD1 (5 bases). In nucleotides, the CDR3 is TGTGCCAGCCGAAGTCTTCAGGGTTGGGAGACCCAGTACTTC. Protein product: CASRSLQGWETQYF.